The 16 T cell receptor beta chains below all came from one sample that was sequenced in a study of T cell repertoires in cytomegalovirus infection. TCRdb ran MiXCR on the reads and lists one entry per CDR3 protein. Found here are about 890,000 distinct CDR3 sequences, approximately 33% of them singletons; the top ten hold around 15%. No antigen is known for these receptors. The sample in question was cultured CD8+ T cells from PBMCs, obtained from culture after CMV antigen stimulation. The receptors originated from a human donor in good health (CMV status not recorded). Some clones in this sample may be carry-over from other donors' samples.

This chain uses TRBV28 with TRBJ1-5; no clear D gene. V lost 1 base, J lost 0 bases, and 10 bases lay in between. The CDR3 runs 16 residues. Germline V lookup: CDR1 MDHEN, CDR2 SYDVKM. The CDR3 nucleotides read TGTGCCAGCAGTTTATTATTGGATTTTAGCAATCAGCCCCAGCATTTT. It specifies CASSLLLDFSNQPQHF.

A note on this clonotype: An end of the junction differs from the germline gene, which may be a read error. This chain joins TRBV6-8 and TRBJ1-5, with TRBD1 matching 7 bases. CDR3 length equals 14 residues. The germline CDR1 and CDR2 sequences are MNHGY and SAAAGT. In nucleotides, the CDR3 is TGTACCAGCAGCTATGACAGGGTAAATCAGCCCCAGCATTTT. Translated, it gives CTSSYDRVNQPQHF.

V usage is TRBV19 and J usage is TRBJ1-2, with D uncertain. V was trimmed by 3 bases and J by 1 base, leaving 15 bases between them. Germline V gives CDR1 LNHDA, CDR2 SQIVND (reference sequence). The length of the CDR3 is 16 residues. The CDR3 reads CASSMGSGGLNYGYTF. In DNA, the CDR3 is TGTGCCAGTAGTATGGGCAGTGGAGGCCTTAACTATGGCTACACCTTC.

In DNA form, the CDR3 reads TGTGCCAGCAGCTTGGGAACAGGGTCGAACACTGAAGCTTTCTTT. Translated, it gives CASSLGTGSNTEAFF. The chain combines TRBV7-8 with TRBJ1-1; tentatively, D is TRBD1 (6 bases). The germline gives CDR1 SGHVS, CDR2 FQNEAQ. CDR3 length: 15 residues. V was pared by 3 bases and J by 1 base, with 12 bases between.

Of note for this clonotype: A junction end diverges from the germline sequence, so it may reflect a read error. The chain employs TRBV6-5 and TRBJ2-1, with D uncertain. From germline, CDR1 is MNHEY and CDR2 SVGAGI. The CDR3 length is 13 residues. The CDR3 region has the DNA TGTGCCAACAGTTTAGACTCGTACAATGAGCAGTTCTTC. This translates into CANSLDSYNEQFF.

The DNA of the CDR3 is TGCAGTGCTAGAGATCATTCAGGGGAGGTGGCCAAAAACATTCAGTACTTC. Translating it yields CSARDHSGEVAKNIQYF. V and J are TRBV20-1 and TRBJ2-4; D may be TRBD1 or TRBD2 (6 bases each). V was pared by 0 bases and J by 1 base, with 16 bases between. Germline V gives CDR1 DFQATT, CDR2 SNEGSKA (reference sequence). The CDR3 is made up of 17 amino acids.

The J gene is TRBJ2-4, the V gene TRBV7-3; D might be TRBD1 or TRBD2, each matching 6 bases. The CDR3 loop spans 20 amino acids. V was trimmed by 4 bases and J by 0 bases, leaving 25 bases between them. CDR1 and CDR2 from the germline V gene are SGHTA and FQGTGA. The CDR3 loop reads CASSYRDRTMVELAKNIQYF. In nucleotides, the CDR3 is TGTGCCAGCAGCTACCGAGACAGGACTATGGTGGAATTAGCCAAAAACATTCAGTACTTC.

The chain joins TRBV7-6 to TRBJ1-1; D not certain. The CDR3 spans 15 residues. V lost 4 bases and J 3 bases, leaving 15 bases between the germline ends. CDR1 is SGHVS and CDR2 is FNYEAQ in the germline V gene. Written as DNA, the CDR3 is TGTGCCAGCAGCTCCCTGTCGGACGGGGACACTGAAGCTTTCTTT. Protein product: CASSSLSDGDTEAFF.

V and J are TRBV12-5 and TRBJ1-1; no firm D call. The CDR3 consists of 12 residues. Between the trimmed V and J ends, which lost 3 bases and 5 bases, there was a span of 7 bases. CDR1 is LGHNT, CDR2 FRNRAP, per germline. For the CDR3, the DNA is TGTGCTAGTGGTTTCGTGGGGACTGAAGCTTTCTTT. This gives the protein CASGFVGTEAFF.

V gene TRBV12-3 or TRBV12-4 combines with J gene TRBJ1-2; D unresolved. Trimming removed 7 bases from V and 5 bases from J, with 14 bases in between. The CDR3 is 13 amino acids. CDR3 amino acids: CASIPREGYGYTF. The CDR3 region has the DNA TGTGCCAGCATCCCTCGAGAGGGATATGGCTACACCTTC.

The V and J genes are TRBV6-6 and TRBJ2-7; TRBD2 agrees at 7 bases. Trimming removed 3 bases from V and 1 base from J; junction bases left unmatched: 9. Germline lookup yields CDR1 MNHNY and CDR2 SVGAGI (reference sequence). CDR3 length: 16 residues. CDR3 amino acids: CASSYPGWGGSYEQYV. CDR3 nucleotides: TGTGCCAGCAGTTATCCGGGGTGGGGGGGATCCTACGAGCAGTACGTC.

The chain joins TRBV18 to TRBJ2-3; D is perhaps TRBD1 (6 bases). Per germline, CDR1 KGHSH and CDR2 LQKENI. The CDR3 consists of 15 residues. The V end was cut by 8 bases, the J end by 2 bases, with 17 bases between. CDR3 amino acids: CASRDRTRLTDTQYF. DNA for the CDR3: TGTGCCAGCAGAGACAGGACGAGACTCACAGATACGCAGTATTTT. The full variable domain, with the rest looked up from reference TRBV18 and TRBJ2-3, is NAGVMQNPRHLVRRRGQEARLRCSPMKGHSHVYWYRQLPEEGLKFMVYLQKENIIDESGMPKERFSAEFPKEGPSILRIQQVVRGDSAAYFCASRDRTRLTDTQYFGPGTRLTVL.

Of note for this clonotype: This may come from a read error, since a much larger clone is one base off. The chain employs TRBV7-4 and TRBJ2-2; D is uncertain. The CDR3 covers 12 residues. CDR1 SGHVT and CDR2 SQSDAQ come from the germline V gene. In DNA, the CDR3 is TGTGTCAGCAAGCCGGTCACCGGGGAGCTGTTTTTT. The encoded protein is CVSKPVTGELFF.

The chain recombines TRBV4-1 with TRBJ1-1; 10 bases are shared with TRBD1. Germline V gene data show CDR1 as MGHRA and CDR2 as YSYEKL. This CDR3 has 14 amino acids. Losses at the gene ends were 3 bases for V and 5 bases for J; bases not matched to a gene: 3. The CDR3 nucleotides read TGCGCCAGCAGCCAGTGGACAGGGGGGACTGAAGCTTTCTTT. Translating it yields CASSQWTGGTEAFF.

This sequence joins TRBV4-3 and TRBJ1-1; D not certain. Germline lookup yields CDR1 LGHNA and CDR2 YSLEER. V was pared by 1 base and J by 3 bases, with 15 bases between. The CDR3 totals 16 residues. The CDR3 DNA reads as TGCGCCAGCAGCCAAGCGGCACCTCCAAGGGACACTGAAGCTTTCTTT. Translation gives CASSQAAPPRDTEAFF.

This clonotype was observed a handful of times. The CDR3 loop is CSARGEGQDNEKLFF. CDR3 coding DNA: TGCAGTGCTAGGGGGGAAGGACAGGATAATGAAAAACTGTTTTTT. V and J are TRBV20-1 and TRBJ1-4; 7 bases fit TRBD1. Germline CDR1 and CDR2: DFQATT and SNEGSKA (reference sequence). The CDR3 has 15 amino acids. V lost 3 bases, J lost 4 bases, and 8 bases stayed unmatched.